The 13 T cell receptor beta chains in this list originate from one sample, sequenced in a study of blood T cell repertoires in COVID-19 (TCRdb year 2020). Libraries were prepared through the immunoSEQ multiplex PCR assay. Entries here come from immuneACCESS through TCRdb and include only in-frame sequences with V and J called. Some clones fail to appear in such tables; in the studies checked, an unresolved V gene covers under half of the shortfall, and the cause of the remainder is unknown. The sample has 200,000 to 250,000 clones on record, 80% to 85% of them singletons. The top ten hold under 8.5% of the sample. The sample consisted of peripheral blood. The source is a woman over 75 with COVID-19, enrolled during active disease.

This clone was observed a few times. The CDR3 loop reads CASSSSGGSVVQYF. The CDR3 coding sequence is TGTGCCAGCAGCTCTAGCGGGGGGTCGGTTGTGCAGTACTTC. The chain joins TRBV5-5 to TRBJ2-7; 11 positions agree with TRBD2. CDR1 and CDR2 from the germline V gene are SGHKS and YYEKEE (reference sequence). The CDR3 contains 14 residues. V lost 3 bases to trimming and J lost 9 bases; unmatched junction nucleotides: 8.

The V and J genes are TRBV5-5 and TRBJ2-7; TRBD1 matches 8 bases. CDR1 is SGHKS, CDR2 YYEKEE, per germline (reference sequence). J gave up 2 bases and V 6 bases, and 7 bases lay outside the gene matches. CDR3 length: 14 amino acids. DNA for the CDR3: TGTGCCAGCATTGCCAGGGGGCTTCCCTACGAGCAGTACTTC. Its translation is CASIARGLPYEQYF.

A single count supports this clone. The chain employs TRBV11-2 and TRBJ2-1, with 9 bases fitting TRBD2. The CDR3 is 15 residues long. The J segment lost 3 bases and the V segment lost 5 bases, leaving 5 bases of the junction unmatched. Germline lookup yields CDR1 SGHAT and CDR2 FQNNGV. CDR3 region: CASSPTSGDYNEQFF. DNA of the CDR3: TGTGCCAGCAGCCCGACTAGCGGAGACTACAATGAGCAGTTCTTC.

DNA for the CDR3: TGTGCCAGCTCAGGGACAGATAGCAATCAGCCCCAGCATTTT. Translation: CASSGTDSNQPQHF. The rearrangement links TRBV18 to TRBJ1-5, with 7 bases identical to TRBD1. The germline gives CDR1 KGHSH, CDR2 LQKENI. V trimming: 5 bases; J trimming: 0 bases; junction bases outside the gene matches: 1. The CDR3 extends over 14 amino acids. Full variable domain (missing parts from reference TRBV18 and TRBJ1-5): NAGVMQNPRHLVRRRGQEARLRCSPMKGHSHVYWYRQLPEEGLKFMVYLQKENIIDESGMPKERFSAEFPKEGPSILRIQQVVRGDSAAYFCASSGTDSNQPQHFGDGTRLSIL.

To note about this clone: Other DNA sequences in this specimen translate into the identical CDR3. The chain has TRBV6-5 and TRBJ1-1; TRBD1 matches at 9 bases. CDR1 MNHEY and CDR2 SVGAGI come from the germline V gene. V shed 6 bases, J shed 5 bases, and the junction held 7 bases outside the gene matches. CDR3 length: 14 amino acids. DNA for the CDR3: TGTGCCAGCAGCTTAACAGGGGGCAATACTGAAGCTTTCTTT. Translating it yields CASSLTGGNTEAFF.

V and J are TRBV18 and TRBJ2-7; TRBD2 matches 12 bases. J gave up 6 bases and V 3 bases, and 3 bases lay outside the gene matches. Germline V lookup: CDR1 KGHSH, CDR2 LQKENI. There are 14 residues in the CDR3. CDR3 amino acids: CASSPGLAGAEQYF. CDR3 nucleotides: TGTGCCAGCTCACCGGGACTAGCGGGTGCCGAGCAGTACTTC.

This clone was recorded once. The chain uses TRBV2 and TRBJ1-5, with D perhaps matching TRBD1 (5 bases). V lost 4 bases and J lost 1, with 8 bases in between. Germline V gene lookup returns CDR1 SNHLY and CDR2 FYNNEI. There are 14 residues in the CDR3. The CDR3 here is CASSARVSNQPQHF. The CDR3 DNA is TGTGCCAGCAGTGCCAGGGTAAGCAATCAGCCCCAGCATTTT. Filled out from reference TRBV2 and TRBJ1-5, the complete variable domain reads EPEVTQTPSHQVTQMGQEVILRCVPISNHLYFYWYRQILGQKVEFLVSFYNNEISEKSEIFDDQFSVERPDGSNFTLKIRSTKLEDSAMYFCASSARVSNQPQHFGDGTRLSIL.

The chain has TRBV9 and TRBJ2-1; possibly TRBD2 for D (5 bases). The germline V gene has CDR1 SGDLS and CDR2 YYNGEE. The V and J ends lost 5 bases and 2 bases respectively, with 14 bases between them. The CDR3 spans 15 residues. CDR3: CASSAVGGTYNEQFF. For the CDR3, the DNA is TGTGCCAGCAGTGCCGTAGGAGGTACCTACAATGAGCAGTTCTTC. Variable domain in full (rest from reference TRBV9 and TRBJ2-1): DSGVTQTPKHLITATGQRVTLRCSPRSGDLSVYWYQQSLDQGLQFLIQYYNGEERAKGNILERFSAQQFPDLHSELNLSSLELGDSALYFCASSAVGGTYNEQFFGPGTRLTVL.

Of note for this clone: This sample also contains other DNA sequences that code for the same CDR3. The chain combines TRBV6-5 with TRBJ1-1; weak D call: TRBD1 (5 bases). The CDR3 sequence is 12 residues long. Germline loops: CDR1 MNHEY, CDR2 SVGAGI. V lost 6 bases and J lost 1, with 6 bases in between. As DNA, the CDR3 is TGTGCCAGCAGGACAGCGAACACTGAAGCTTTCTTT. Translating it yields CASRTANTEAFF.

The rearrangement links TRBV18 to TRBJ1-5; D is unclear. The germline gives CDR1 KGHSH, CDR2 LQKENI. This CDR3 comprises 16 residues. The V and J ends lost 5 bases and 3 bases respectively, with 17 bases between them. In DNA form, the CDR3 reads TGTGCCAGCTCAGCACGGGAGGCAGTTATCAATCAGCCCCAGCATTTT. Its translation is CASSAREAVINQPQHF.

The CDR3 region has the DNA TGTGCCAGCACCTCGTTTAGACAGGGAAACAATGGCTACACCTTC. It yields the protein CASTSFRQGNNGYTF. J is TRBJ1-2 and V is TRBV6-5, with 7 bases aligning to TRBD1. V was pared by 7 bases and J by 6 bases, with 14 bases of the junction left unmatched. Per the germline V gene, CDR1 is MNHEY and CDR2 is SVGAGI. There are 15 residues in the CDR3.

The chain is built from TRBV18 and TRBJ1-2, with a weak D call TRBD1 (5 bases). Germline loops: CDR1 KGHSH, CDR2 LQKENI. Trimming shortened V by 3 bases and J by 3 bases, and 20 bases separated the two germline ends. The CDR3 extends over 17 amino acids. The CDR3 sequence: CASSPTNPTDEDYGYTF. CDR3 nucleotides: TGTGCCAGCTCACCCACAAATCCGACAGACGAGGACTATGGCTACACCTTC.

The genes are TRBV7-9 and TRBJ2-7; TRBD1 matches at 7 bases. V trimming: 5 bases; J trimming: 4 bases; junction bases outside the gene matches: 11. Looked up from germline, CDR1 is SEHNR and CDR2 is FQNEAQ (reference sequence). The CDR3 loop spans 15 amino acids. CDR3 loop: CASSLPGTEIYEQYF. CDR3 DNA: TGTGCCAGCAGCCTCCCCGGGACAGAGATTTACGAGCAGTACTTC. The whole variable domain, filled in from reference TRBV7-9 and TRBJ2-7, reads DTGVSQNPRHKITKRGQNVTFRCDPISEHNRLYWYRQTLGQGPEFLTYFQNEAQLEKSRLLSDRFSAERPKGSFSTLEIQRTEQGDSAMYLCASSLPGTEIYEQYFGPGTRLTVT.